These 9 T cell receptor beta chains were sequenced from one sample in a study of CD8+ T cells in alopecia areata. RNA extraction was followed by reverse transcription into cDNA, which acted as the sequencing template. TCRdb's copy holds only in-frame clones and misses some; the assay was immunoSEQ multiplex PCR. This sample has roughly 60,000 clones, with 40% to 50% found just once. The material sequenced was NKG2D-low CD8+ T cells sorted from blood. Receptors were obtained from a human donor with alopecia areata.

This clone was recorded once. The V gene is TRBV5-1, the J gene TRBJ2-3; D unresolved. Trimming left V 3 bases short and J 7 bases short, with 21 bases between. From germline, CDR1 is SGHRS and CDR2 YFSETQ. CDR3 size: 16 residues. CDR3 sequence (DNA): TGCGCCAGCAGCTGGGATCTAGTATCCGTCTCGAATACGCAGTATTTT. It specifies CASSWDLVSVSNTQYF.

The genes are TRBV27 and TRBJ2-7; 12 bases line up with TRBD2. The CDR3 has 13 residues. Per germline, CDR1 MNHEY and CDR2 SMNVEV (reference sequence). V was clipped by 5 bases and J by 4 bases; unmatched bases: 0. The CDR3 protein is CASSGLAGYEQYF. CDR3 coding DNA: TGTGCCAGCAGTGGACTAGCGGGATACGAGCAGTACTTC.

The chain recombines TRBV7-2 with TRBJ2-3; 11 bases line up with TRBD2. V was pared by 5 bases and J by 1 base, with 5 bases of the junction left unmatched. Germline V gives CDR1 SGHTA, CDR2 FQGNSA. CDR3 length equals 16 residues. This CDR3 reads CASSPQLAGGTDTQYF. The CDR3 DNA is TGTGCCAGCAGCCCCCAACTAGCGGGGGGCACAGATACGCAGTATTTT.

The rearrangement links TRBV4-1 to TRBJ2-3; 9 bases line up with TRBD2. This CDR3 is built from 16 residues. Germline V gene sequence: CDR1 MGHRA, CDR2 YSYEKL. V was clipped by 4 bases and J by 2 bases; unmatched bases: 7. CDR3 bases: TGCGCCAGCAGCCCACCGGGACTAGCTTTCACAGATACGCAGTATTTT. This sequence encodes CASSPPGLAFTDTQYF.

Only one count was recorded for this clone. The genes are TRBV4-2 and TRBJ2-7; the D is unclear. Germline CDR1 is LGHNA and CDR2 is YNFKEQ. This CDR3 has 15 amino acids. Trimming cost V 4 bases and J 4 bases, with 17 bases left between them. The CDR3 bases are TGTGCCAGCAGCCCGACCACCGGACCTGAGTACGAGCAGTACTTC. Translating gives CASSPTTGPEYEQYF.

CDR3 loop: CASSVEDSYEQYF. In nucleotides, the CDR3 is TGTGCCAGCAGCGTAGAGGACTCCTACGAGCAGTACTTC. This chain joins TRBV9 and TRBJ2-7; unclear D gene. The CDR3 loop spans 13 amino acids. V was cut by 0 bases and J by 0 bases, with 4 bases left in between. CDR1 is SGDLS, CDR2 YYNGEE, per germline.

This rearrangement joins TRBV6-1 to TRBJ2-2; D is unresolved. Germline V gene lookup returns CDR1 MNHNS and CDR2 SASEGT. V was clipped by 7 bases and J by 7 bases, with 7 bases between them. The CDR3 contains 11 residues. DNA for the CDR3: TGTGCCAGCACCGCCTTCGGGGAGCTGTTTTTT. Translation gives CASTAFGELFF.

The chain links TRBV30 to TRBJ1-5, with unresolved D. The CDR3 loop spans 14 amino acids. Trimming cost V 2 bases and J 3 bases, with 11 bases left between them. CDR1 GTSNPN and CDR2 SVGIG come from the germline V gene (reference sequence). CDR3 sequence: CAWSIETVNQPQHF. For the CDR3, the DNA is TGTGCCTGGAGTATTGAGACGGTCAATCAGCCCCAGCATTTT.

This clone has more than one count but fewer than ten. The chain is built from TRBV7-8 and TRBJ2-3; the match to TRBD2 covers 8 bases. Germline lookup yields CDR1 SGHVS and CDR2 FQNEAQ. Trimming cost V 2 bases and J 7 bases; bases outside gene matches: 14. The CDR3 spans 17 residues. CDR3: CASSLSAGSGGRNTQYF. CDR3 coding DNA: TGTGCCAGCAGCTTATCGGCCGGGAGCGGGGGACGAAATACGCAGTATTTT.